Listed below are T cell receptor beta chains from one sample, sequenced in a study of regulatory T cells in long-lasting Graves disease. MiXCR, run by TCRdb on the multiplex PCR reads, gives a single entry per CDR3 protein. This sample carries hundreds of thousands of distinct CDR3 sequences, about a sixth of them seen once, and the ten largest clones take about 27%. This sample was also put to use in a study of T cells in Graves' hyperthyroidism and ophthalmopathy.

This specimen consisted of peripheral blood mononuclear cells (PBMCs), obtained at new diagnosis, from a patient treated with antithyroid drugs. Receptors originate from a middle-aged man with Graves disease. Both conserved end residues are part of each CDR3. The D gene is left open where the match is weak. Clone size is stated in some rows and not others, as once, few, many or a class when expanded.

D gene: NA
clone size: few
V gene: TRBV3-1
J gene: TRBJ1-5
CDR3 DNA: TGTGCCAGCAGCCAAGAGCCGTTTAGCAATCAGCCCCAGCATTTT
CDR3 protein: CASSQEPFSNQPQHF

D gene: NA
clone size: few
V gene: TRBV5-6
J gene: TRBJ2-3
CDR3 DNA: TGTGCCAGCAGCTTGCTTCGTCAGGGAAGAAAGTATTTT
CDR3 protein: CASSLLRQGRKYF

D gene: NA
clone size: many
V gene: TRBV4-2
J gene: TRBJ2-1
CDR3 DNA: TGTGCCAGCAGCCAAAGGCTAGCTCTGCCAGGGGACAATGAGCAGTTCTTC
CDR3 protein: CASSQRLALPGDNEQFF

D gene: TRBD2
clone size: many
V gene: TRBV5-1
J gene: TRBJ2-3
CDR3 DNA: TGCGCCAGCAGCTTACAGACTAGCGGGACGGGCCTAGATACGCAGTATTTT
CDR3 protein: CASSLQTSGTGLDTQYF

D gene: TRBD2
clone size: few
V gene: TRBV5-5
J gene: TRBJ2-2
CDR3 DNA: TGTGCCAGCAGGGGAGCGGGGGGGCTCACCGGGGAGCTGTTTTTT
CDR3 protein: CASRGAGGLTGELFF

D gene: NA
clone size: NA
V gene: TRBV19
J gene: TRBJ2-3
CDR3 DNA: TGTACCAGTAGTATTGGACCTGACGCAGATACGCAGTATTTT
CDR3 protein: CTSSIGPDADTQYF

D gene: NA
clone size: many
V gene: TRBV12-3/TRBV12-4
J gene: TRBJ2-7
CDR3 DNA: TGTGCCAGCAGGAAGACAGGCTCATGGTCCTACGAGCAGTACTTC
CDR3 protein: CASRKTGSWSYEQYF

D gene: NA
clone size: few
V gene: TRBV7-2
J gene: TRBJ1-3
CDR3 DNA: TGTGCCAGCAGCCCAAGGGGGACGGTTGGAAACACCATATATTTT
CDR3 protein: CASSPRGTVGNTIYF

D gene: NA
clone size: many
V gene: TRBV4-3
J gene: TRBJ2-5
CDR3 DNA: TGCGCCAGCAGCTCTGTCTGGGGGGCCGGAGAGACCCAGTACTTC
CDR3 protein: CASSSVWGAGETQYF

D gene: TRBD2
clone size: NA
V gene: TRBV27
J gene: TRBJ2-5
CDR3 DNA: TGTGCCAGCAGTCCAGCAGGGCTCTGGTCCGGGGGGTACCAAGAGACCCAGTACTTC
CDR3 protein: CASSPAGLWSGGYQETQYF

D gene: TRBD1
clone size: many
V gene: TRBV5-5
J gene: TRBJ1-1
CDR3 DNA: TGTGCCAGCAGCCCGTCGTCCGGGACAGGGGGTGAAGCTTTCTTT
CDR3 protein: CASSPSSGTGGEAFF

D gene: NA
clone size: once
V gene: TRBV4-2
J gene: TRBJ1-4
CDR3 DNA: TGTGCCAGCAGCCATCTAGGGTACCAGACGGAAAAACTGTTTTTT
CDR3 protein: CASSHLGYQTEKLFF

D gene: NA
clone size: NA
V gene: TRBV7-3
J gene: TRBJ2-7
CDR3 DNA: TGTGCCAGCAGCTTAAGTTCGGGTGGGGAGCAGTACTTC
CDR3 protein: CASSLSSGGEQYF

D gene: NA
clone size: many
V gene: TRBV20-1
J gene: TRBJ1-3
CDR3 DNA: TGCAGTGCCGAGCACCGAAGGACAGCCTCTGGAAACACCATATATTTT
CDR3 protein: CSAEHRRTASGNTIYF

D gene: NA
clone size: NA
V gene: TRBV20-1
J gene: TRBJ1-1
CDR3 DNA: TGCAGTGCTAGAGAACCGGGGGTGGCCACTGAAGCTTTCTTT
CDR3 protein: CSAREPGVATEAFF

D gene: NA
clone size: many
V gene: TRBV30
J gene: TRBJ1-3
CDR3 DNA: TGTGCCTGGAGTCTCGAACTCTCTGGAAACACCATATATTTT
CDR3 protein: CAWSLELSGNTIYF

D gene: TRBD2
clone size: NA
V gene: TRBV19
J gene: TRBJ2-2
CDR3 DNA: TGTGCCAGTAGTATATCAGCGGGGGGACCGAACACCGGGGAGCTGTTTTTT
CDR3 protein: CASSISAGGPNTGELFF

D gene: TRBD1
clone size: NA
V gene: TRBV29-1
J gene: TRBJ1-1
CDR3 DNA: TGCAGCGTCCCCAGGGGGGTAGGGGCTTTCTTT
CDR3 protein: CSVPRGVGAFF

D gene: NA
clone size: NA
V gene: TRBV6-2/TRBV6-3
J gene: TRBJ1-1
CDR3 DNA: TGTGCCAGCAGTTACTCATTCCTGACGAACACTGAAGCTTTCTTT
CDR3 protein: CASSYSFLTNTEAFF

D gene: TRBD1
clone size: few
V gene: TRBV13
J gene: TRBJ2-2
CDR3 DNA: TGTGCCAGCAGCGACAGGGGAACCACCGGGGAGCTGTTTTTT
CDR3 protein: CASSDRGTTGELFF

D gene: TRBD1
clone size: NA
V gene: TRBV29-1
J gene: TRBJ2-1
CDR3 DNA: TGCAGCGGGCGGGGGCTGGGACAGGGCACCTACAATGAGCAGTTCTTC
CDR3 protein: CSGRGLGQGTYNEQFF

D gene: NA
clone size: NA
V gene: TRBV6-1
J gene: TRBJ1-6
CDR3 DNA: TGTGCCAGCAGTGAACAGGGGTATAATTCACCCCCCCACTTT
CDR3 protein: CASSEQGYNSPPHF

D gene: NA
clone size: few
V gene: TRBV4-2
J gene: TRBJ1-6
CDR3 DNA: TGTGCCAGCAGCCAAGAAGCGGGGGACCACTATAATTCACCCCTCCACTTT
CDR3 protein: CASSQEAGDHYNSPLHF

D gene: NA
clone size: many
V gene: TRBV12-5
J gene: TRBJ1-6
CDR3 DNA: TGTGCTAGCTCAATCTTTTCCTATAATTCACCCCTCCACTTT
CDR3 protein: CASSIFSYNSPLHF

D gene: NA
clone size: many
V gene: TRBV20-1
J gene: TRBJ2-2
CDR3 DNA: TGCAGCCCAAAGATGGGGGGGCCGAACACCGGGGAGCTGTTTTTT
CDR3 protein: CSPKMGGPNTGELFF

D gene: TRBD1
clone size: NA
V gene: TRBV29-1
J gene: TRBJ2-3
CDR3 DNA: TGCAGCCTGCCCGGGACAGGGGATTATACGCAGTATTTT
CDR3 protein: CSLPGTGDYTQYF

D gene: TRBD1
clone size: many
V gene: TRBV28
J gene: TRBJ2-4
CDR3 DNA: TGTGCCAGCAGCCCCCTTGGGACAGGGAACGCCAAAAACATTCAGTACTTC
CDR3 protein: CASSPLGTGNAKNIQYF

D gene: TRBD1
clone size: few
V gene: TRBV11-2
J gene: TRBJ2-1
CDR3 DNA: TGTGCCAACAGCTTATTGAGGGGGCCGGGTGAGCAGTTCTTC
CDR3 protein: CANSLLRGPGEQFF

D gene: NA
clone size: few
V gene: TRBV19
J gene: TRBJ1-1
CDR3 DNA: TGTGCCAGTAGTACTTGGGGCGCGACGATGAACACTGAAGCTTTCTTT
CDR3 protein: CASSTWGATMNTEAFF

D gene: TRBD1
clone size: few
V gene: TRBV19
J gene: TRBJ2-6
CDR3 DNA: TGTGCCAGTAGTACTACAGGGGTGGGGTCCTCTGGGGCCAACGTCCTGACTTTC
CDR3 protein: CASSTTGVGSSGANVLTF

D gene: TRBD2
clone size: many
V gene: TRBV30
J gene: TRBJ2-1
CDR3 DNA: TGTGCCTGGAGTCGGCTAGCGGGGGGCCTCTACAATGAGCAGTTCTTC
CDR3 protein: CAWSRLAGGLYNEQFF

D gene: NA
clone size: few
V gene: TRBV9
J gene: TRBJ2-3
CDR3 DNA: TGTGCCAGCAGCGTAGGTGTGGGGGGCACAGATACGCAGTATTTT
CDR3 protein: CASSVGVGGTDTQYF

D gene: NA
clone size: many
V gene: TRBV4-1
J gene: TRBJ1-5
CDR3 DNA: TGCGCCAGCAGCCAATACTCGGGACTGAGCAATCAGCCCCAGCATTTT
CDR3 protein: CASSQYSGLSNQPQHF

D gene: NA
clone size: NA
V gene: TRBV2
J gene: TRBJ2-5
CDR3 DNA: TGTGCCAGCCTCCCGGGGGGCAGGGAGACCCAGTACTTC
CDR3 protein: CASLPGGRETQYF

D gene: TRBD1
clone size: many
V gene: TRBV9
J gene: TRBJ1-2
CDR3 DNA: TGTGCCAGCAGCGTAGGAAGACAGGGGAGTAGGGTTGGCTACACCTTC
CDR3 protein: CASSVGRQGSRVGYTF

D gene: NA
clone size: few
V gene: TRBV5-1
J gene: TRBJ1-5
CDR3 DNA: TGCGCCAGCAGCTTGGACGGACAACCGTGGCCCCAGCATTTT
CDR3 protein: CASSLDGQPWPQHF